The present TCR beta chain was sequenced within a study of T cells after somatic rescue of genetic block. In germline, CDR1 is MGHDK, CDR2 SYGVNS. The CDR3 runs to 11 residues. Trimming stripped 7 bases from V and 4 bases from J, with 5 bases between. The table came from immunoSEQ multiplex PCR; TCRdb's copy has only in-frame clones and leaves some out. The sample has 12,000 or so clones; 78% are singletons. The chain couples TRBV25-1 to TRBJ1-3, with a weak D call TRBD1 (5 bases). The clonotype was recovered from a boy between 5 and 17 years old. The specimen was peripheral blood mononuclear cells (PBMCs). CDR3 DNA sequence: TGTGCCAGCACAGGGGGAAACACCATATATTTT. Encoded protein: CASTGGNTIYF.